The 27 T cell receptor beta chains given below trace back to one sample, sequenced in a study of blood T cell repertoires in COVID-19. Profiling relied on immunoSEQ multiplex PCR, and the TCRdb table lists in-frame clones only, not all of them. The repertoire holds around 40,000 clones, with about 92% as singletons. The sample taken for sequencing was peripheral blood. The receptors stem from a human donor in a cohort sampled during active COVID-19.

The chain links TRBV24-1 to TRBJ2-2; 7 bases fit TRBD1. The CDR3 covers 18 residues. Trimming removed 2 bases from V and 0 bases from J; junction bases left unmatched: 8. The V gene's germline CDR1 is KGHDR and CDR2 SFDVKD. CDR3 in DNA: TGTGCCACCAGTGATTCGCCGGGACAGCCCTCGAACACCGGGGAGCTGTTTTTT. It specifies CATSDSPGQPSNTGELFF.

The rearrangement joins TRBV7-8 to TRBJ2-6, with 12 bases identical to TRBD2. J lost 0 bases, V lost 5 bases, and 5 bases had no gene match. Germline loops: CDR1 SGHVS, CDR2 FQNEAQ. The length of the CDR3 is 18 residues. This CDR3 reads CASSLRGLAGSGANVLTF. In nucleotides, the CDR3 is TGTGCCAGCAGCCTACGGGGACTAGCGGGCTCTGGGGCCAACGTCCTGACTTTC.

V is TRBV7-2 and J is TRBJ2-7; D possibly corresponds to TRBD1 (6 bases). This CDR3 has 15 amino acids. The V and J ends lost 1 base and 6 bases respectively, with 16 bases between them. CDR1 SGHTA and CDR2 FQGNSA come from the germline V gene. CDR3 sequence: CASSLGKGTRGEQYF. The DNA of the CDR3 is TGTGCCAGCAGCTTAGGCAAGGGGACAAGGGGCGAGCAGTACTTC. The whole variable domain, filled in from reference TRBV7-2 and TRBJ2-7, reads GAGVSQSPSNKVTEKGKDVELRCDPISGHTALYWYRQSLGQGLEFLIYFQGNSAPDKSGLPSDRFSAERTGGSVSTLTIQRTQQEDSAVYLCASSLGKGTRGEQYFGPGTRLTVT.

V gene TRBV3-1 (or the pseudogene TRBV3-2) combines with J gene TRBJ1-4; 8 bases match TRBD1. The length of the CDR3 is 16 residues. Unmatched junction bases numbered 10, after V lost 2 bases and J lost 8 bases. Germline assignment: CDR1 LGHDT and CDR2 YNNKEL (reference sequence). The CDR3 spells CASSQWTGSAGEKLFF. In nucleotides, the CDR3 is TGTGCCAGCAGCCAATGGACAGGGTCGGCGGGGGAAAAACTGTTTTTT.

This sequence joins TRBV28 and TRBJ1-2, with a weak D call TRBD1 (5 bases). The CDR3 covers 11 residues. Germline loops: CDR1 MDHEN, CDR2 SYDVKM. V was trimmed by 11 bases and J by 5 bases, leaving 12 bases between them. The DNA for the CDR3 is TGTGCCTCAACCCCAGGGTATGGCTACACCTTC. Protein product: CASTPGYGYTF.

This chain joins TRBV7-9 and TRBJ1-5; unclear D gene. This CDR3 region has 16 residues. Between the trimmed V and J ends, which lost 5 bases and 0 bases, there was a span of 14 bases. CDR1 and CDR2 (germline): SEHNR, FQNEAQ (reference sequence). As DNA, the CDR3 is TGTGCCAGCAGCCTGGGAGGGTCCGTTAGCAATCAGCCCCAGCATTTT. It encodes CASSLGGSVSNQPQHF.

The chain combines TRBV29-1 with TRBJ2-7, with D perhaps TRBD2 (5 bases). The CDR3 runs 12 residues. Germline V CDR1 and CDR2: SQVTM, ANQGSEA. V was shortened by 6 bases and J by 3 bases, with 12 bases between the two germline ends. The CDR3 DNA reads TGCAGCGTCAGACCCCGGGACTACGAGCAGTACTTC. Its translation is CSVRPRDYEQYF.

The chain combines TRBV9 with TRBJ1-3; 9 bases map to TRBD1. Losses at the gene ends were 4 bases for V and 2 bases for J; bases not matched to a gene: 1. The CDR3 has 14 amino acids. In germline, CDR1 is SGDLS, CDR2 YYNGEE. Here the CDR3 reads CASSTGGTGNTIYF. As DNA, the CDR3 is TGTGCCAGCAGCACAGGGGGCACTGGAAACACCATATATTTT.

The genes are TRBV6-6 and TRBJ1-2; D ambiguous. Trimming shortened V by 2 bases and J by 7 bases, and 11 bases separated the two germline ends. In germline, CDR1 is MNHNY, CDR2 SVGAGI (reference sequence). The CDR3 contains 13 residues. The CDR3 loop is CASSYPGLGGYTF. The CDR3 DNA reads TGTGCCAGCAGTTACCCCGGACTGGGTGGCTACACCTTC.

The V and J genes are TRBV12-5 and TRBJ2-3; weak D call: TRBD1 (6 bases). V was trimmed by 1 base and J by 2 bases, leaving 7 bases between them. Germline assignment: CDR1 LGHNT and CDR2 FRNRAP. The CDR3 runs 14 residues. The CDR3 DNA follows: TGTGCTAGTGGTTTGGGGACAGACACAGATACGCAGTATTTT. Encoded protein: CASGLGTDTDTQYF.

This clone was detected once. This chain uses TRBV21-1 with TRBJ2-3; TRBD2, as called in the table, went unchecked against the DNA. TRBV21-1 is marked as a pseudogene. The CDR3 is 13 amino acids. CDR3 sequence (DNA): TGTGCCAGCAGCAAGCGCGCGAAAGATACGCAGTATTTT. Translating gives CASSKRAKDTQYF.

V gene TRBV9 combines with J gene TRBJ1-2, with D tentatively TRBD1 (6 bases). The CDR3 covers 15 residues. V lost 4 bases and J lost 1, with 14 bases in between. Germline assignment: CDR1 SGDLS and CDR2 YYNGEE. This CDR3 reads CASSPRTAINYGYTF. In DNA, the CDR3 is TGTGCCAGCAGCCCACGGACAGCGATTAACTATGGCTACACCTTC.

The chain uses TRBV5-6 and TRBJ2-7; D is possibly TRBD2 (6 bases). The V end was cut by 2 bases, the J end by 6 bases, with 15 bases between. This CDR3 comprises 14 residues. Germline loops: CDR1 SGHDT, CDR2 YYEEEE. The CDR3 nucleotides read TGTGCCAGCAGCTTCCACGGGGGACCGTCCGAGCAGTACTTC. It is translated as CASSFHGGPSEQYF.

This chain connects TRBV5-8 to TRBJ2-1; TRBD2 is a possible D gene (5 bases). V lost 1 base, J lost 7 bases, and 6 bases lay in between. CDR3 size: 12 residues. CDR1 and CDR2 (germline): SGHTS, YDEGEE. The CDR3 is CASSLWRNEQFF. CDR3 nucleotides: TGTGCCAGCAGCTTGTGGAGGAATGAGCAGTTCTTC.

The chain is built from TRBV10-3 and TRBJ2-6; TRBD1 aligns across 7 bases. The CDR3 is 16 residues long. Germline trimming cut 10 bases from V and 0 bases from J; bases unmatched to any gene: 9. CDR1 is ENHRY and CDR2 is SYGVKD in the germline V gene. The CDR3 loop reads CATNPGGISGANVLTF. As DNA, the CDR3 is TGTGCCACCAATCCAGGGGGAATCTCTGGGGCCAACGTCCTGACTTTC.

The chain has TRBV7-9 and TRBJ1-2; a weak D match, TRBD1 (5 bases). There are 17 residues in the CDR3. V lost 4 bases to trimming and J lost 5 bases, with 23 bases between them. Germline CDR1 reads SEHNR; CDR2 reads FQNEAQ (reference sequence). The CDR3 is CASSSRGGVQRGYGYTF. CDR3 nucleotides: TGTGCCAGCAGCTCAAGAGGAGGGGTTCAGAGGGGATATGGCTACACCTTC.

The chain couples TRBV7-8 to TRBJ1-3; no definite D call. V gave up 5 bases and J gave up 3 bases, with 14 bases separating them. The CDR3 has 15 residues. Per the germline V gene, CDR1 is SGHVS and CDR2 is FQNEAQ. The CDR3 reads CASSRASGFGNTIYF. Written as DNA, the CDR3 is TGTGCCAGCAGCCGAGCTTCGGGGTTTGGAAACACCATATATTTT. Based on the CDR3 plus reference TRBV7-8 and TRBJ1-3, the full variable domain is GAGVSQSPRYKVAKRGQDVALRCDPISGHVSLFWYQQALGQGPEFLTYFQNEAQLDKSGLPSDRFFAERPEGSVSTLKIQRTQQEDSAVYLCASSRASGFGNTIYFGEGSWLTVV.

The chain recombines TRBV24-1 with TRBJ2-2, with 10 positions matching TRBD1. The junction had 4 bases not matched to a gene; V was cut back by 3 bases and J by 4 bases. This CDR3 contains 16 residues. In germline, CDR1 is KGHDR, CDR2 SFDVKD. Written as DNA, the CDR3 is TGTGCCACCAGTGATCCCGGGACAGGGGCCACCGGGGAGCTGTTTTTT. It encodes CATSDPGTGATGELFF.

The chain joins TRBV10-3 to TRBJ2-5, with D possibly TRBD2 on 6 matching bases. The germline V gene encodes CDR1 ENHRY and CDR2 SYGVKD. V was pared by 11 bases and J by 5 bases, with 18 bases between. The CDR3 length is 13 residues. CDR3 in amino acids: CAASGLSGETQYF. The DNA for the CDR3 is TGTGCCGCATCGGGCCTAAGCGGGGAGACCCAGTACTTC.

V is TRBV20-1 and J is TRBJ2-3; D is undetermined. Germline V CDR1 and CDR2: DFQATT, SNEGSKA (reference sequence). The CDR3 is made up of 13 amino acids. Trimming removed 3 bases from V and 4 bases from J, with 11 bases in between. Written as DNA, the CDR3 is TGCAGTGCTAGTCATTCGCCGGCAGATACGCAGTATTTT. Residues: CSASHSPADTQYF.

The chain links TRBV9 to TRBJ1-4; D perhaps matches TRBD1 (5 bases). The CDR3 covers 15 residues. Germline V gene sequence: CDR1 SGDLS, CDR2 YYNGEE. V was cut by 4 bases and J by 0 bases, with 10 bases left in between. The CDR3, as DNA: TGTGCCAGCAGCCCCTCCAGGGCAACTAATGAAAAACTGTTTTTT. Protein sequence: CASSPSRATNEKLFF. The full variable domain, its missing parts supplied by reference TRBV9 and TRBJ1-4, is DSGVTQTPKHLITATGQRVTLRCSPRSGDLSVYWYQQSLDQGLQFLIQYYNGEERAKGNILERFSAQQFPDLHSELNLSSLELGDSALYFCASSPSRATNEKLFFGSGTQLSVL.

The V call is TRBV18, the J call TRBJ2-5; D gene unclear. Per germline, CDR1 KGHSH and CDR2 LQKENI. There are 15 residues in the CDR3. V lost 2 bases, J lost 0 bases, and 10 bases lay in between. CDR3 loop: CASSPGRWYQETQYF. CDR3 nucleotides: TGTGCCAGCTCACCAGGGCGCTGGTACCAAGAGACCCAGTACTTC.

This rearrangement joins TRBV3-1 (or the pseudogene TRBV3-2) to TRBJ1-3; D gene ambiguous. Germline assignment: CDR1 LGHDT and CDR2 YNNKEL (reference sequence). This CDR3 is built from 14 residues. Trimming pared 3 bases from V and 2 bases from J, leaving 8 bases between. CDR3 bases: TGTGCCAGCAGCCAGGGAGTGCCTGGAAACACCATATATTTT. This sequence encodes CASSQGVPGNTIYF.

The chain employs TRBV5-1 and TRBJ1-3; D is uncertain. The germline CDR1 and CDR2 sequences are SGHRS and YFSETQ. The CDR3 consists of 15 residues. Trimming cost V 0 bases and J 0 bases, with 7 bases left between them. CDR3: CASSLAASSGNTIYF. CDR3 DNA: TGCGCCAGCAGCTTGGCCGCCAGCTCTGGAAACACCATATATTTT.

The CDR3 sequence is CASSSGTGFYGYTF. The CDR3 DNA reads TGTGCCAGCAGTTCCGGTACAGGGTTTTATGGCTACACCTTC. V usage is TRBV27 and J usage is TRBJ1-2, with D perhaps TRBD1 (6 bases). CDR1 and CDR2 from the germline V gene are MNHEY and SMNVEV (reference sequence). CDR3 length: 14 amino acids. V shed 4 bases and J shed 5 bases, with 14 bases lying between them.

The genes are TRBV28 and TRBJ2-3, with D possibly TRBD2 on 5 matching bases. This CDR3 spans 15 amino acids. V shed 6 bases and J shed 2 bases, with 15 bases lying between them. Per the germline V gene, CDR1 is MDHEN and CDR2 is SYDVKM. This CDR3 reads CASRSSGRYTDTQYF. The CDR3 nucleotides are TGTGCCAGCAGATCATCGGGAAGGTACACAGATACGCAGTATTTT.

This sequence joins TRBV4-3 and TRBJ1-3, with TRBD1 as a possible D gene (5 bases). The CDR3 spans 15 residues. Germline CDR1 LGHNA, CDR2 YSLEER. The V end was cut by 0 bases, the J end by 2 bases, with 8 bases between. The CDR3: CASSQDRTTGNTIYF. DNA of the CDR3: TGCGCCAGCAGCCAAGATCGGACAACTGGAAACACCATATATTTT.